Included here is one T cell receptor beta chain sequence, with context. The data are from a study of cytomegalovirus exposure and HLA in healthy donors. PCR used 60 Vbeta primers and 13 Jbeta primers. The data were produced by immunoSEQ multiplex PCR, yet TCRdb's version contains in-frame clones alone and is incomplete. The sample holds 85,000 to 95,000 clones; 60% to 85% are singletons and the top ten take 5% to 5.5%. Germline CDR1 is LNHDA and CDR2 is SQIVND (reference sequence). The CDR3 consists of 12 residues. Trimming removed 1 base from V and 8 bases from J, with 6 bases in between. V is TRBV19 and J is TRBJ2-1, with D perhaps TRBD2 (5 bases). This receptor was obtained from a young man in good health and CMV-seropositive. Sequencing input: PBMCs. The CDR3 DNA follows: TGTGCCAGTAGTATAGTGGGAGATGAGCAGTTCTTC. Translating gives CASSIVGDEQFF.